Presented here are 9 T cell receptor beta chains from one specimen sequenced in a study of T cell responses to AZD1222 COVID-19 vaccine. The protocol was immunoSEQ multiplex PCR, while the TCRdb copy is restricted to in-frame clones and leaves out a portion. The repertoire holds under 200,000 clones, with around 93% as singletons. This specimen was peripheral blood, taken on day 0 of AZD1222 vaccination. Every receptor here comes from an adult in good health.

The rearrangement links TRBV12-3 or TRBV12-4 to TRBJ1-5; possibly TRBD1 for D (5 bases). This CDR3 has 12 amino acids. V was clipped by 7 bases and J by 7 bases, with 11 bases between them. CDR3 in amino acids: CASKTWGQPQHF. DNA for the CDR3: TGTGCCAGCAAAACTTGGGGGCAGCCCCAGCATTTT.

The J gene is TRBJ1-1, the V gene TRBV5-1, with D tentatively TRBD1 (5 bases). CDR3 length equals 14 residues. V gave up 3 bases and J gave up 0 bases, with 9 bases separating them. Germline V gene data show CDR1 as SGHRS and CDR2 as YFSETQ. The CDR3 loop is CASSSGRMNTEAFF. In DNA form, the CDR3 reads TGCGCCAGCAGCTCGGGGCGGATGAACACTGAAGCTTTCTTT.

The rearrangement uses TRBV18 and TRBJ2-2; D remains ambiguous. Between the trimmed V and J ends, which lost 2 bases and 7 bases, there was a span of 11 bases. The germline CDR1 and CDR2 sequences are KGHSH and LQKENI. The length of the CDR3 is 14 residues. In DNA form, the CDR3 reads TGTGCCAGCTCACCATCACAAGAAGACGGGGAGCTGTTTTTT. It translates to CASSPSQEDGELFF.

This clone has a single count. The rearrangement uses TRBV9 and TRBJ2-1, with D maybe TRBD2 (5 bases). The ends were cut back, 0 bases at V and 6 bases at J, with 10 bases in the middle. The CDR3 length is 14 residues. Germline CDR1 and CDR2: SGDLS and YYNGEE. The CDR3 nucleotides are TGTGCCAGCAGCGTAGCTACCGGGGTCAATGAGCAGTTCTTC. Translating gives CASSVATGVNEQFF.

The genes are TRBV28 and TRBJ1-2, with 7 positions matching TRBD1. This CDR3 has 14 residues. Germline V gives CDR1 MDHEN, CDR2 SYDVKM. Trimming took 5 bases from V and 8 from J; bases not matched to a gene: 11. The CDR3 DNA reads TGTGCCAGCAGTCGAACCAGACAGGGATGGGGCTACACCTTC. It codes for CASSRTRQGWGYTF.

This chain connects TRBV12-5 to TRBJ2-5; 7 bases fit TRBD2. The CDR3 loop spans 15 amino acids. V lost 6 bases and J lost 5; bases outside the gene matches: 12. Germline CDR1 is LGHNT and CDR2 is FRNRAP. The CDR3 DNA sequence: TGTGCTAGTGGCATCCGCGGACTAGGAAGCGAGACCCAGTACTTC. It translates to CASGIRGLGSETQYF.

Of note for this clone: The same CDR3 also results from other DNA sequences found in this sample. This chain joins TRBV29-1 and TRBJ1-1, with D uncertain. Between the trimmed V and J ends, which lost 4 bases and 0 bases, there was a span of 9 bases. The germline gives CDR1 SQVTM, CDR2 ANQGSEA. The CDR3 is 13 amino acids. CDR3 residues: CSVGRRLNTEAFF. The DNA of the CDR3 is TGCAGCGTTGGAAGACGGCTGAACACTGAAGCTTTCTTT.

The gene calls are TRBV3-1 (or the pseudogene TRBV3-2) and TRBJ2-7; 9 nucleotides align to TRBD2. Germline CDR1 is LGHDT and CDR2 is YNNKEL (reference sequence). V lost 4 bases and J lost 3; bases outside the gene matches: 7. The CDR3 has 15 residues. This chain's CDR3 is CASSRGAGGVYEQYF. The DNA for the CDR3 is TGTGCCAGCAGCCGGGGGGCGGGAGGGGTCTACGAGCAGTACTTC.

This chain connects TRBV12-3 or TRBV12-4 to TRBJ2-1; D not resolved. The CDR3 has 12 amino acids. The V and J ends lost 7 bases and 1 base respectively, with 5 bases between them. CDR3 sequence (DNA): TGTGCCAGCACCTTGTCCTACAATGAGCAGTTCTTC. Protein sequence: CASTLSYNEQFF.